This paragraph covers one T cell receptor beta chain sequence. The data were obtained in a study of blood T cell repertoires in COVID-19. About the study: Acute-phase and convalescent COVID-19 samples originated in the United States, Italy and Spain.

In the original analysis: Amplifying reference gene primers gave estimates of nucleated cell counts. Profiled with immunoSEQ multiplex PCR; TCRdb holds only in-frame clones, not every one. D and trimming come from the DNA, and the V and J calls and clone size come from that table. The data hold 25,000 to 30,000 clones, with around 89% observed a single time. The CDR3 consists of 15 residues. Germline V CDR1 and CDR2: LNHDA, SQIVND (reference sequence). V dropped 4 bases and J dropped 2 bases, with 12 bases sitting between them. Sequencing used peripheral blood. This chain joins TRBV19 and TRBJ1-5; TRBD1 is a possible D gene (6 bases). This TCR derives from a man aged 60 to 75 with acute or convalescent COVID-19. The CDR3 nucleotides read TGTGCCAGTAGTACAGGGGTCTTCGGCAATCAGCCCCAGCATTTT. This translates into CASSTGVFGNQPQHF.